The 7 T cell receptor beta chains given below trace back to one sample, sequenced in a study of cytomegalovirus exposure and HLA in healthy donors (dated by TCRdb to about 2017). The method was the immunoSEQ multiplex PCR assay. For the multiplex PCR, a mixture combining 60 forward primers for TCR Vbeta segments and 13 reverse primers for TCR Jbeta segments was used. TCRdb re-hosts the immuneACCESS table, in-frame sequences only. Its copies lack some clones; in the studies checked, an unresolved V gene accounts for under half of them, and the cause for the rest is not known. For this sample the table gives under 45,000 clones, of which roughly two thirds were detected only once. Approximately 7% of the sample comes from the top ten. Sequencing was carried out using PBMCs. Source of these receptors: a man aged 25 to 40 in good health and CMV-seronegative.

CDR3 protein: CASSPRTGYGELFF. In DNA form, the CDR3 reads TGTGCCAGCAGTCCTCGGACAGGGTACGGGGAGCTGTTTTTT. V and J are TRBV2 and TRBJ2-2, with 8 bases fitting TRBD1. The germline V gene encodes CDR1 SNHLY and CDR2 FYNNEI. This CDR3 is 14 amino acids long. V shed 5 bases and J 7 bases; nucleotides not matched to a gene: 6.

This chain joins TRBV4-1 and TRBJ2-1, with 7 positions matching TRBD2. V was pared by 0 bases and J by 7 bases, with 3 bases of the junction left unmatched. CDR3 size: 14 residues. CDR1 and CDR2 (germline): MGHRA, YSYEKL. CDR3 protein: CASSQDGRENEQFF. CDR3 in DNA: TGCGCCAGCAGCCAAGATGGGCGGGAGAATGAGCAGTTCTTC.

The CDR3: CASTSRGPQHF. The CDR3 DNA reads TGTGCCAGCACCTCTCGGGGGCCCCAGCATTTT. V usage is TRBV28 and J usage is TRBJ1-5, with D hard to call. In germline, CDR1 is MDHEN, CDR2 SYDVKM. With 7 bases removed from V and 9 bases from J, the gap between germline ends came to 10 bases. The CDR3 spans 11 residues.

The chain links TRBV5-1 to TRBJ2-1; D might be TRBD2 (6 bases). The CDR3 is 14 residues long. V lost 6 bases, J lost 12 bases, and 22 bases lay in between. Germline CDR1 is SGHRS and CDR2 is YFSETQ. For the CDR3, the DNA is TGCGCCAGCACCCCGGCCCGGGAGAGTATAGGGCAGTTCTTC. Its protein product is CASTPARESIGQFF.

The chain uses TRBV29-1 and TRBJ2-7; 10 bases match TRBD2. The CDR3 runs to 14 residues. The germline V gene has CDR1 SQVTM and CDR2 ANQGSEA. Trimming cost V 6 bases and J 2 bases; bases outside gene matches: 7. The CDR3: CSVPSGGAPYEQYF. DNA for the CDR3: TGCAGCGTACCGAGCGGGGGGGCACCCTACGAGCAGTACTTC.

The chain recombines TRBV6-1 with TRBJ1-2; no definite D call. Trimming took 7 bases from V and 4 from J, leaving 13 bases between them. In germline, CDR1 is MNHNS, CDR2 SASEGT. The CDR3 is 13 residues long. CDR3 residues: CASTGRNRYGYTF. The CDR3 DNA reads as TGTGCCAGCACTGGGAGAAACCGCTATGGCTACACCTTC.

The chain combines TRBV27 with TRBJ1-2, with D possibly TRBD1 on 5 matching bases. This CDR3 has 13 amino acids. Trimming pared 2 bases from V and 6 bases from J, leaving 10 bases between. CDR1 MNHEY and CDR2 SMNVEV come from the germline V gene (reference sequence). The CDR3, as DNA: TGTGCCAGCAGTTTAAGGGAGGGGAATGGCTACACCTTC. As protein: CASSLREGNGYTF.